This TCR beta chain originates from a study of CD8+ T cells in alopecia areata. Study-level results: Scalp samples also yield sequences of resident alphabeta T cells from normal skin. Researchers report lesional scalp, most notably alopecia totalis/universalis, outstripped normal scalp in clonality.

Comments on this clone: Its cognate antigen is unknown.

Investigators isolated RNA and reverse transcribed it into cDNA to act as the sequencing template. Clones were read by immunoSEQ multiplex PCR, and TCRdb kept only the in-frame ones, dropping some. Of 37,000 or so clones in the sample, around 57% were seen once. V shed 1 base and J 6 bases; nucleotides not matched to a gene: 14. Germline-derived CDR1 and CDR2 are SEHNR and FQNEAQ (reference sequence). The CDR3 contains 18 residues. In the case of 5 or 6 patients, the CD4+ cells were sorted into CD25+CD127- cells. Peripheral blood samples and lesional scalp punch biopsies were obtained from alopecia areata patients. T lymphocytes (CD4+ and CD8+) were sorted from PBMCs.

Sample: CD4+ Tregs sorted from blood. The chain carries TRBV7-9 and TRBJ2-5, with 10 bases that match TRBD2. This clonotype was obtained from a human donor with alopecia areata. The CDR3 here is CASSLVLASGGNEKTQYF. The DNA of the CDR3 is TGTGCCAGCAGCTTAGTCCTGGCTAGCGGGGGCAATGAGAAGACCCAGTACTTC. Together with reference TRBV7-9 and TRBJ2-5, the CDR3 gives the full variable domain: DTGVSQNPRHKITKRGQNVTFRCDPISEHNRLYWYRQTLGQGPEFLTYFQNEAQLEKSRLLSDRFSAERPKGSFSTLEIQRTEQGDSAMYLCASSLVLASGGNEKTQYFGPGTRLLVL.